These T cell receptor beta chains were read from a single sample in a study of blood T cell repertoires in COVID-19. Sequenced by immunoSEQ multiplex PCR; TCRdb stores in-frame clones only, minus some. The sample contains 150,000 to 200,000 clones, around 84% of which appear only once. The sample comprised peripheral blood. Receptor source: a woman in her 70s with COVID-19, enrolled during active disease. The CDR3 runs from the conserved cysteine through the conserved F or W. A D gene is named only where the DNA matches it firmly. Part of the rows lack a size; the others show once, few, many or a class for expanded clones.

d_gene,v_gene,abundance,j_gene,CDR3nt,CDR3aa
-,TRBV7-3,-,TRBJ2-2,TGTGCCAGCAGCCCCGAACTAGGGAGCACCGGGGAGCTGTTTTTT,CASSPELGSTGELFF
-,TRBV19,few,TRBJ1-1,TGTGCCAGTAGTATTGCGGCGGGATCTATGAACACTGAAGCTTTCTTT,CASSIAAGSMNTEAFF
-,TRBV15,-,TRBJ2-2,TGTGCCACCAGCAGAGACCGTGTGGGGGCCTTAGGGGAGCTGTTTTTT,CATSRDRVGALGELFF
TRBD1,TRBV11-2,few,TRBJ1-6,TGTGCCAGCAGCACCGGACAGGAAGATTCACCCCTCCACTTT,CASSTGQEDSPLHF
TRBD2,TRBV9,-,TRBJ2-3,TGTGCCAGCAGCGTAGCGGGCGGGGGGGCTCTTGATACGCAGTATTTT,CASSVAGGGALDTQYF
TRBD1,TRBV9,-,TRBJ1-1,TGTGCCAGCAGCGCGACAGGGGTGGCTGAAGCTTTCTTT,CASSATGVAEAFF
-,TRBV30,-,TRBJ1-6,TGTGCCTGGAGGGCAGGGGATTCACCCCTCCACTTT,CAWRAGDSPLHF
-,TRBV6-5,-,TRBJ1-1,TGTGCCCTTGAGGCACTTGAAGCTTTCTTT,CALEALEAFF
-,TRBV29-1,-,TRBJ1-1,TGCAGCGTTGAGGAGTTCACTGAAGCTTTCTTT,CSVEEFTEAFF
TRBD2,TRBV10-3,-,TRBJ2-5,TGTGCCATCAGTGCGCTAGCGGTGGGATACTCAGAGACCCAGTACTTC,CAISALAVGYSETQYF
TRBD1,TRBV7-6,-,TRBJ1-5,TGTGCCAGCAGCAGGGACAGGGGAGCGGGTCAGCCCCAGCATTTT,CASSRDRGAGQPQHF
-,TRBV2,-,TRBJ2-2,TGTGCCAGCAGATTAAATTCCCGGGAGTCCGGGGAGCTGTTTTTT,CASRLNSRESGELFF
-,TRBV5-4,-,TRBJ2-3,TGTGCCAGCAGCTCCCAGGGAGATACGCAGTATTTT,CASSSQGDTQYF
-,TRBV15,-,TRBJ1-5,TGTGCCACCAGCAGGGAACTACTAAATAGCAATCAGCCCCAGCATTTT,CATSRELLNSNQPQHF
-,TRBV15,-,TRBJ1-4,TGTGCCACCAGCAGGGAGTCCACAACTAATGAAAAACTGTTTTTT,CATSRESTTNEKLFF
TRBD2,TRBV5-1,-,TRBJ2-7,TGCGCCAGCAGCTGGACTAGCGAGCCGACCTACGAGCAGTACTTC,CASSWTSEPTYEQYF
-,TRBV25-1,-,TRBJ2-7,TGTGCCAGCACCCCTAACCACGAGCAGTACTTC,CASTPNHEQYF
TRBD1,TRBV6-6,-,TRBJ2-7,TGTGCCAGCAGTTCGGGACAGGGGATCCACGAGCAGTACTTC,CASSSGQGIHEQYF
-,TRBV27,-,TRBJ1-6,TGTGCCAGCACGAGTCGTCGCTTT,CASTSRRF
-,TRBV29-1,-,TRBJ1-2,TGCAGCGTTGAAAAACGCGGGGGCTGGGGCTACACCTTC,CSVEKRGGWGYTF
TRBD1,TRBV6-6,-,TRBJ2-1,TGTGCCAGCAGTTCAACAGGGGGAAGTGAGCAGTTCTTC,CASSSTGGSEQFF
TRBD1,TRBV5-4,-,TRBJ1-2,TGTGCCAGCAGCCGCCAACAGACAGGGAGCTATGGCTACACCTTC,CASSRQQTGSYGYTF
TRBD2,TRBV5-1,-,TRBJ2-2,TGCGCCAGCAGCTTGGAGTTAGTAGTGGCGGGGGAGAACACCGGGGAGCTGTTTTTT,CASSLELVVAGENTGELFF
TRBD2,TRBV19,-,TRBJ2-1,TGTGCCAGTAGTATCCTACGGGGACTAGTCAATGAGCAGTTCTTC,CASSILRGLVNEQFF
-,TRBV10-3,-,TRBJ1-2,TGTGCCATCAGTGCCGAGGGACTAGAGGGCTACACCTTC,CAISAEGLEGYTF
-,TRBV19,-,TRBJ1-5,TGTGCCAGTAGTATAAAGCCGCCAGCCTTGGTAGGGGTGGATCAGCCCCAGCATTTT,CASSIKPPALVGVDQPQHF
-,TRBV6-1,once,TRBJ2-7,TGTGCCAGCAGTGAACGGTTCCCCTACGAGCAGTACTTC,CASSERFPYEQYF
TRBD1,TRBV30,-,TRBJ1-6,TGTGCCTGGTCCATGAGGGGGCCTTCACCCCTCCACTTT,CAWSMRGPSPLHF
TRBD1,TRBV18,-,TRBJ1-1,TGTGCCAGCTCACCACAGAGGACAGGGGCCCCTGAAGCTTTCTTT,CASSPQRTGAPEAFF
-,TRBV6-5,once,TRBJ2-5,TGTGCCACCTTAGGAGGGCCCCTCCAAGAGACCCAGTACTTC,CATLGGPLQETQYF
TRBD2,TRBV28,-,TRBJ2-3,TGTGCCAGCAGTTTAAGGGGACTAGCGGGCTCCCTCACAGATACGCAGTATTTT,CASSLRGLAGSLTDTQYF
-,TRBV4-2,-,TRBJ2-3,TGTGCCAGCAGCCAAGAAGGGGGGGCGGGCACAGATACGCAGTATTTT,CASSQEGGAGTDTQYF
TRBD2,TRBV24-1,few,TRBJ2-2,TGTGCCACCAGTGATTTCGGGCGGGGGGCGTACACCGGGGAGCTGTTTTTT,CATSDFGRGAYTGELFF
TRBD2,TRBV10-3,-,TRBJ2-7,TGTGCCACCACCGGGACTAGCGGGACCGGCTCCTACGAGCAGTACTTC,CATTGTSGTGSYEQYF
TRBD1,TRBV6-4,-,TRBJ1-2,TGTGCCAGCAGCGGGGGACAGACGGAGAGCTACACCTTC,CASSGGQTESYTF
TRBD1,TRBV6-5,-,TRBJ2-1,TGTGCCAGCAGTTCGCTCACAGGGGGGATTAATGAGCAGTTCTTC,CASSSLTGGINEQFF
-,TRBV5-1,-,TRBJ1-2,TGCGCCAGCAGCTTGGTTTCAGGGGATGGTGGCTACACCTTC,CASSLVSGDGGYTF
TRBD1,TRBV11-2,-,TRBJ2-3,TGTGCCAGCAGTCCCCGACAGGGGTTGGTAGATACGCAGTATTTT,CASSPRQGLVDTQYF
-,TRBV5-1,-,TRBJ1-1,TGCGCCAGCAGCTTGGTTTCCGGGAACACTGAAGCTTTCTTT,CASSLVSGNTEAFF
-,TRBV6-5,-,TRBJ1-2,TGTGCCAGCAGTTTCTACTCCGGGGGGGCTAATGGCTACACCTTC,CASSFYSGGANGYTF
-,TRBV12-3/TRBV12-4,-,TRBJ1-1,TGTGCCAGCCGTTTTGCCGGGGGCACTGAAGCTTTCTTT,CASRFAGGTEAFF
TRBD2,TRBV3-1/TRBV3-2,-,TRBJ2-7,TGTGCCAGCAGCCCCCGACTAGCGGGAACCTACGAGCAGTACTTC,CASSPRLAGTYEQYF
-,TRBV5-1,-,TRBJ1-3,TGCGCCAGCTCTGGAACAGGGCGCTCTGGAAACACCATATATTTT,CASSGTGRSGNTIYF
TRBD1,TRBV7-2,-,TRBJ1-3,TGTGCCAGCAGCCATATACAGGGGGCTGGAAACACCATATATTTT,CASSHIQGAGNTIYF
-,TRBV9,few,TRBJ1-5,TGTGCCAGCAGCGTGGACAGTAGCAATCAGCCCCAGCATTTT,CASSVDSSNQPQHF
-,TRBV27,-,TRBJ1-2,TGTGCCAGCAGTTTATCCGTCCTAAATGGCTACACCTTC,CASSLSVLNGYTF
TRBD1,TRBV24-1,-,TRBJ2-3,TGTGCCACCAGTGATTCTGTCGGCCAGGGGGCAGATACGCAGTATTTT,CATSDSVGQGADTQYF
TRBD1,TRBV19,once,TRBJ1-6,TGTGCCAGTAGTATCACCCCCCAGGGGGCCGCTTCACCCCTCCACTTT,CASSITPQGAASPLHF
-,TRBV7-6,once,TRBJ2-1,TGTGCCAGCAGCTTAGGGCTAGCGAATGAGCAGTTCTTC,CASSLGLANEQFF
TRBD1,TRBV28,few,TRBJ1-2,TGTGCCAGCAGAACAGGGGGTTACTATGGCTACACCTTC,CASRTGGYYGYTF
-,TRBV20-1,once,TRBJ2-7,TGCAGTGCGGGGGCCCGCAACGAGCAGTACTTC,CSAGARNEQYF
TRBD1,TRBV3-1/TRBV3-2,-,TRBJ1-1,TGTGCCAGCAGCCACCGGGACAGGATTCTTGAAGCTTTCTTT,CASSHRDRILEAFF
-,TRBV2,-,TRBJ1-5,TGTGCCAGCAGTGTCGGTCAGCCCCAGCATTTT,CASSVGQPQHF
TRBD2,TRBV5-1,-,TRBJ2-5,TGCGCCAGCAGCCCCTATTCTAGCGGGAGTGGAGAGACCCAGTACTTC,CASSPYSSGSGETQYF
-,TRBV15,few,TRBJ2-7,TGTGCCACCAGCAGAGCGGGATTTGAGGACGAGCAGTACTTC,CATSRAGFEDEQYF
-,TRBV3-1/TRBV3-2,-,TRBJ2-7,TGTGCCAGCAGCCATCGGGAAAGCTTCCACGAGCAGTACTTC,CASSHRESFHEQYF
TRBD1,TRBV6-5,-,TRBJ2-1,TGTGCCAGCAGTACAGGGGCCAACAATGAGCAGTTCTTC,CASSTGANNEQFF
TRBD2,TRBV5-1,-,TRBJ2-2,TGCGCCAGCAGCAGACTGACTAGCGGGAGCGGGGAGCTGTTTTTT,CASSRLTSGSGELFF
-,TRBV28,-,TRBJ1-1,TGTGCCAGCAGTTTATCTGATAGAAACACTGAAGCTTTCTTT,CASSLSDRNTEAFF